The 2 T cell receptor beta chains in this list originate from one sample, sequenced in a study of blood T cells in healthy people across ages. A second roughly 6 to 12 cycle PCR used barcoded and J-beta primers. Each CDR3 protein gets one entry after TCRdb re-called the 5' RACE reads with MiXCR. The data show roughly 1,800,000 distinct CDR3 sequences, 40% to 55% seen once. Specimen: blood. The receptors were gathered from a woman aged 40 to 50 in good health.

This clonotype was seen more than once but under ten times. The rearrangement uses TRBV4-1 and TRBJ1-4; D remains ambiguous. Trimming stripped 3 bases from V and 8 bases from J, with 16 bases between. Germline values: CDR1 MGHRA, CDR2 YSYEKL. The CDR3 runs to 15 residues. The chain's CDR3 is CASSHQRVQDEKLFF. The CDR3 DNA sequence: TGCGCCAGCAGCCATCAAAGAGTTCAGGACGAAAAACTGTTTTTT.

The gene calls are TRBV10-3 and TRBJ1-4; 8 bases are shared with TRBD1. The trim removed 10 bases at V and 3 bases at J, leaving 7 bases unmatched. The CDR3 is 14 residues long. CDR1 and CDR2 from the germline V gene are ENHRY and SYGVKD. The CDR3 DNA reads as TGTGCCACCGGACAGGGTTCGGCTAATGAAAAACTGTTTTTT. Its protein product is CATGQGSANEKLFF.